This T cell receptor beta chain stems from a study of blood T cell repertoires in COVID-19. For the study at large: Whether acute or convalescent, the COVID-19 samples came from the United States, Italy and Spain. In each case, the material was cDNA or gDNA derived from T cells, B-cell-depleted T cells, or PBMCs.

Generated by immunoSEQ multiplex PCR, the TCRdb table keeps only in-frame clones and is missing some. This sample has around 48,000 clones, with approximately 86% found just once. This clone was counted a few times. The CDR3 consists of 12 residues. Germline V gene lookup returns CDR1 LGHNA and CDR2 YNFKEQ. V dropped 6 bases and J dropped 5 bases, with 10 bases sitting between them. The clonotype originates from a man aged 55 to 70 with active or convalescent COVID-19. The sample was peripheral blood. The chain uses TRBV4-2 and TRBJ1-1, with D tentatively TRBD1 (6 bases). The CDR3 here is CASRQGGTEAFF. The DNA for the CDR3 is TGTGCCAGCAGACAGGGTGGGACTGAAGCTTTCTTT.